Detailed here is one T cell receptor (beta chain). Clones were sequenced by immunoSEQ multiplex PCR, and TCRdb holds only the in-frame ones, with some missing. The table records 300,000 to 400,000 clones, roughly 90% of them present only once. Germline CDR1 SSHAT, CDR2 FNYEAQ (reference sequence). There are 15 residues in the CDR3. Trimming cost V 1 base and J 3 bases; bases outside gene matches: 5. The sample is drawn from a study of blood T cell repertoires in COVID-19. This sequence originates from a woman in her thirties with acute COVID-19. The rearrangement joins TRBV7-7 to TRBJ2-7; TRBD2 aligns across 8 bases. The sample taken for sequencing was PBMCs or T cells enriched from blood (not recorded which). The CDR3 here is CASSLGGSGDYEQYF. Here the CDR3 DNA reads TGTGCCAGCAGCTTAGGTGGTAGCGGGGACTACGAGCAGTACTTC.